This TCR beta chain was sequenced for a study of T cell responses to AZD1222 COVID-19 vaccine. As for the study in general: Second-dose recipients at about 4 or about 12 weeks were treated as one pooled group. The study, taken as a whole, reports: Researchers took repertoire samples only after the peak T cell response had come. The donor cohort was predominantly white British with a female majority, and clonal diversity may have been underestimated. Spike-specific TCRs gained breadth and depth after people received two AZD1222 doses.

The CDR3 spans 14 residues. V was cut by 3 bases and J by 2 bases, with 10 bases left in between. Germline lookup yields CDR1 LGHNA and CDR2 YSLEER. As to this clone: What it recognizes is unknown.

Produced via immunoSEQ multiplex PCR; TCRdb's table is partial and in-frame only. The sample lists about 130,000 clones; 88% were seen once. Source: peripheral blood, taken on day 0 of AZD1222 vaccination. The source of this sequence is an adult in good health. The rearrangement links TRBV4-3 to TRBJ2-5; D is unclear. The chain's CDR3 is CASSHRVKQETQYF. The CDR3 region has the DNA TGCGCCAGCAGCCACCGAGTCAAGCAAGAGACCCAGTACTTC.